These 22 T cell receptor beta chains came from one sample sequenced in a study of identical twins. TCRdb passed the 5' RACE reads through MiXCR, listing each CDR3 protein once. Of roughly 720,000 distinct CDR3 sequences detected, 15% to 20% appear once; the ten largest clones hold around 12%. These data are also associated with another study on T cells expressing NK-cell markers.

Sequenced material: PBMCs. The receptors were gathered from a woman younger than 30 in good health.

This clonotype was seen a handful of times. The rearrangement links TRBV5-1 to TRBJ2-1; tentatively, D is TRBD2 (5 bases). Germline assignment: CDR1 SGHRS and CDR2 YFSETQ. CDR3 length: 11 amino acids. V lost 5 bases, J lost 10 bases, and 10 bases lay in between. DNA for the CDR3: TGCGCCAGCAGGTCGGGATCCGAGCAGTTCTTC. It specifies CASRSGSEQFF.

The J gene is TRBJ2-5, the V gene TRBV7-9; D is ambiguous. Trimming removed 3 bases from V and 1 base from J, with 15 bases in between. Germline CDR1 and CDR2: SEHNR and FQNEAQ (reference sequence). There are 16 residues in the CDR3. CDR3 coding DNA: TGTGCCAGCAGCTTCGCCGCCGCGGCATTCCAAGAGACCCAGTACTTC. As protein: CASSFAAAAFQETQYF.

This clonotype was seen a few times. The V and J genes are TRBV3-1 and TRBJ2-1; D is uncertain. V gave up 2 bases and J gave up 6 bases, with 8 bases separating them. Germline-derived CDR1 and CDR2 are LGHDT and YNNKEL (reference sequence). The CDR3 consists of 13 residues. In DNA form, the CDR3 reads TGTGCCAGCAGCCAATCAGGCGGCAATGAGCAGTTCTTC. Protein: CASSQSGGNEQFF.

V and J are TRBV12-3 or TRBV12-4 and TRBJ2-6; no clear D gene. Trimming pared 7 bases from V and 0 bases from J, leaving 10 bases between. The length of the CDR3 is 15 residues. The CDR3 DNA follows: TGTGCCAGCAAGGAAAGGACCTCTGGGGCCAACGTCCTGACTTTC. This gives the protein CASKERTSGANVLTF.

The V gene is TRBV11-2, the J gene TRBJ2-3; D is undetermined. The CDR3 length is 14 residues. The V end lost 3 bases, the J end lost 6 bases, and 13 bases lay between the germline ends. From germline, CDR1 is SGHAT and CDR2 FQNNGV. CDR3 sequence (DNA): TGTGCCAGCAGCTTTTTCGTGGGGAACGATACGCAGTATTTT. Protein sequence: CASSFFVGNDTQYF.

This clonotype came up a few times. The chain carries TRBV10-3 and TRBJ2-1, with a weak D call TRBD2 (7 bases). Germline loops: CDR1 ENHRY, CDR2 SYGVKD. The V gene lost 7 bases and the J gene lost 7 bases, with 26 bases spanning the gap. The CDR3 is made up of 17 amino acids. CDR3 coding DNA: TGTGCCATCAAAGGGGGAAACGGGCGGGGGAGTACGAATGAGCAGTTCTTC. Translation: CAIKGGNGRGSTNEQFF.

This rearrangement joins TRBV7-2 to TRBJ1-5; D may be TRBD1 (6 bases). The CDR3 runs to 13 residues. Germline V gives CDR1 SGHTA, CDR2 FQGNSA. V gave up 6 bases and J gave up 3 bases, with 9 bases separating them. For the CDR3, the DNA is TGTGCCAGCAGACAGGGCCTCAATCAGCCCCAGCATTTT. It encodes CASRQGLNQPQHF.

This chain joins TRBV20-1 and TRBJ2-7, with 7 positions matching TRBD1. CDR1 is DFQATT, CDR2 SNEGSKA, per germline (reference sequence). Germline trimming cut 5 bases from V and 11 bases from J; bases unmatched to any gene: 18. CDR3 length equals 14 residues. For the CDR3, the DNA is TGCAGTGCTGGAAGGGGGCGCTTAGATACGATAAAGTACTTC. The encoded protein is CSAGRGRLDTIKYF.

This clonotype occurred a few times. This chain's CDR3 is CASSPRGPNTEAFF. DNA of the CDR3: TGTGCCAGCAGTCCGCGGGGGCCTAACACTGAAGCTTTCTTT. The chain recombines TRBV11-3 with TRBJ1-1; D might be TRBD1 (6 bases). This CDR3 is built from 14 residues. In germline, CDR1 is SGHNT, CDR2 YENEEA. The V and J ends lost 6 bases and 2 bases respectively, with 13 bases between them.

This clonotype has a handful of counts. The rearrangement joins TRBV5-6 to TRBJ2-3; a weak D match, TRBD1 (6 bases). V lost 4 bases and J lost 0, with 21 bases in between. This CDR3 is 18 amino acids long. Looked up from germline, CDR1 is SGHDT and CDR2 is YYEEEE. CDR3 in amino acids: CASSLMGHLEGSTDTQYF. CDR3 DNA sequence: TGTGCCAGCAGCCTGATGGGACACCTCGAAGGGAGCACAGATACGCAGTATTTT.

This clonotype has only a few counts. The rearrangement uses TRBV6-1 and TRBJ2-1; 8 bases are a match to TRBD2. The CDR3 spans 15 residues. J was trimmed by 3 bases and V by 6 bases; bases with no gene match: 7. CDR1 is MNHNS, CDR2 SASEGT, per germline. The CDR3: CASRSFGGDYNEQFF. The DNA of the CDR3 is TGTGCCAGCAGGTCTTTCGGGGGGGACTACAATGAGCAGTTCTTC.

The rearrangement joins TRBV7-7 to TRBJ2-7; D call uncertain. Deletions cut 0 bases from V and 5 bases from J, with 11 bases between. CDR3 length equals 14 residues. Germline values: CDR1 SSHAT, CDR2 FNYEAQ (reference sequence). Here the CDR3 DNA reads TGTGCCAGCAGCTTAGCGCCGAACAGACACGAGCAGTACTTC. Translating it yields CASSLAPNRHEQYF.

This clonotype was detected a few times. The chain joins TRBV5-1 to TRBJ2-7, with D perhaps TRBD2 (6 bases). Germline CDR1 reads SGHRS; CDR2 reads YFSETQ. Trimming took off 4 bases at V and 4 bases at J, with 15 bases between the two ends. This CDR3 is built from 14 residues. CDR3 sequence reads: CASSPRGDGYEQYF. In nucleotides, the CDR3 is TGCGCCAGCAGCCCCCGCGGGGACGGATACGAGCAGTACTTC.

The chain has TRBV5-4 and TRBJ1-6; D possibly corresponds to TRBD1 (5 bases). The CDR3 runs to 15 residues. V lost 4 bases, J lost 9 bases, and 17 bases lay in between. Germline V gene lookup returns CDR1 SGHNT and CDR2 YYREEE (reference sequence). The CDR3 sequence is CASSGGGTPASPLHF. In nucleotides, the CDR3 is TGTGCCAGCAGCGGGGGGGGTACTCCGGCTTCACCCCTCCACTTT. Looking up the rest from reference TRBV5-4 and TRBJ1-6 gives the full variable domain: ETGVTQSPTHLIKTRGQQVTLRCSSQSGHNTVSWYQQALGQGPQFIFQYYREEENGRGNFPPRFSGLQFPNYSSELNVNALELDDSALYLCASSGGGTPASPLHFGNGTRLTVT.

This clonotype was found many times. The CDR3 reads CSARRGGNNEQFF. The DNA of the CDR3 is TGCAGTGCTCGTCGGGGCGGTAACAATGAGCAGTTCTTC. This chain connects TRBV20-1 to TRBJ2-1, with D perhaps being TRBD1 or TRBD2 (5 bases each). This CDR3 has 13 residues. Germline V gives CDR1 DFQATT, CDR2 SNEGSKA (reference sequence). V was cut by 5 bases and J by 5 bases, with 13 bases left in between.

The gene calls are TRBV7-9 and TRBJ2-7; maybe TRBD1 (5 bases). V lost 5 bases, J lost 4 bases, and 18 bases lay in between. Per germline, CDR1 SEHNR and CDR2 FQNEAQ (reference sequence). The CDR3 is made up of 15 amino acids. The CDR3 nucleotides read TGTGCCAGCAGCACCTCTAAGGGGTCCCTATACGAGCAGTACTTC. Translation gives CASSTSKGSLYEQYF.

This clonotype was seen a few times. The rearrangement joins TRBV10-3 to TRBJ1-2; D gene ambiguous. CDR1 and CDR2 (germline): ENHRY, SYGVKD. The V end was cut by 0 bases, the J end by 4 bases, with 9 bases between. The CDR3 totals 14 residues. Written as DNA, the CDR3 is TGTGCCATCAGTGAGTCCCCAGGTCTCTATGGCTACACCTTC. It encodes CAISESPGLYGYTF.

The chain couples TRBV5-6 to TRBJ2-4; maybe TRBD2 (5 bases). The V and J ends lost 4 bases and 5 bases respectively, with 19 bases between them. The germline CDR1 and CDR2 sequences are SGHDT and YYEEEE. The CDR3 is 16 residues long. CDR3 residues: CASSPPRGKGQNIQYF. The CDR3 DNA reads TGTGCCAGCAGCCCCCCCCGGGGTAAGGGTCAAAACATTCAGTACTTC. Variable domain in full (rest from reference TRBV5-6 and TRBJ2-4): DAGVTQSPTHLIKTRGQQVTLRCSPKSGHDTVSWYQQALGQGPQFIFQYYEEEERQRGNFPDRFSGHQFPNYSSELNVNALLLGDSALYLCASSPPRGKGQNIQYFGAGTRLSVL.

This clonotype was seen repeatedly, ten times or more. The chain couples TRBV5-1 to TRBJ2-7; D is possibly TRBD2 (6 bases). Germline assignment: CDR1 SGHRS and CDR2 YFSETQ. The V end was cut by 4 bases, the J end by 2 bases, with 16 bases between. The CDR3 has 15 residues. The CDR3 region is CASSDRLGGAYEQYF. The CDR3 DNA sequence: TGCGCCAGCAGCGATCGACTAGGAGGAGCCTACGAGCAGTACTTC.

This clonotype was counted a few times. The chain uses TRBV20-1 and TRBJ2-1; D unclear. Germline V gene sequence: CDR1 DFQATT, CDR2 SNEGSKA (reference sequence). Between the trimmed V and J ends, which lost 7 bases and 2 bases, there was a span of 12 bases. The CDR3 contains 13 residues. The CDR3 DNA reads TGCAGTGTTCTTGGGATTACCTACAATGAGCAGTTCTTC. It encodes CSVLGITYNEQFF.

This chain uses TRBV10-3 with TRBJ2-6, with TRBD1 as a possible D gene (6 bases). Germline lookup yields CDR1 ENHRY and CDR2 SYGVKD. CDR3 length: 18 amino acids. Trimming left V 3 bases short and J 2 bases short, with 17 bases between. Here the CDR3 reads CAISERLGTKTGANVLTF. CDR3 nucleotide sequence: TGTGCCATCAGTGAACGGTTAGGGACAAAAACTGGGGCCAACGTCCTGACTTTC.

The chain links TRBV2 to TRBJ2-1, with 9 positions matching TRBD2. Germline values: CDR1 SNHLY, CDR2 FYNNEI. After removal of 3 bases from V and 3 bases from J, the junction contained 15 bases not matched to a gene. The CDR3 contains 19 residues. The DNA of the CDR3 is TGTGCCAGCAGTGATTCGTTAGCGGGAGCACGACTCCTCTACAATGAGCAGTTCTTC. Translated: CASSDSLAGARLLYNEQFF.